The 23 T cell receptor beta chains given below trace back to one sample, sequenced in a study of Ad26.COV2.S vaccination and SARS-CoV-2 variants. The treatment is: some 20 received Ad26.COV2.S at low or high dose, single or two shots; a few received placebo; per-sample allocation not given. Repertoires come from day 63 after the first vaccine or placebo injection. The repertoire was sequenced with immunoSEQ multiplex PCR; TCRdb's copy has only in-frame clones and lacks some. The top ten hold 1.9% of the sample, which has some 320,000 clones, 86% seen once. This specimen consisted of peripheral blood, obtained in a trial of Ad26.COV2.S vaccine versus placebo. The source of these receptors is a person between 18 and 60 years old who received the Ad26.COV2.S COVID-19 vaccine or a placebo.

The chain links TRBV10-2 to TRBJ1-1; tentative D call: TRBD1 (6 bases). The CDR3 runs to 13 residues. Germline CDR1 and CDR2: WSHSY and SAAADI. Trimming shortened V by 7 bases and J by 5 bases, and 14 bases separated the two germline ends. This CDR3 is CASNPQGGTEAFF. The CDR3 DNA follows: TGCGCCAGCAACCCCCAAGGGGGGACTGAAGCTTTCTTT.

V is TRBV24-1 and J is TRBJ2-1; D is undetermined. V lost 3 bases, J lost 6 bases, and 14 bases lay in between. The CDR3 sequence is 15 residues long. CDR1 and CDR2 from the germline V gene are KGHDR and SFDVKD. CDR3 region: CATSDKGTPINEQFF. The CDR3 DNA follows: TGTGCCACCAGTGATAAAGGAACCCCCATCAATGAGCAGTTCTTC.

This clone was seen ten or more times. The chain couples TRBV6-1 to TRBJ2-7; D is perhaps TRBD2 (6 bases). The CDR3 has 15 residues. Germline assignment: CDR1 MNHNS and CDR2 SASEGT. V was pared by 1 base and J by 0 bases, with 10 bases between. The CDR3 sequence: CASSEGDSSSYEQYF. The CDR3 DNA is TGTGCCAGCAGTGAAGGGGACTCGAGCTCCTACGAGCAGTACTTC.

The J gene is TRBJ2-3, the V gene TRBV18; 7 bases match TRBD2. The CDR3 runs to 13 residues. CDR1 and CDR2 from the germline V gene are KGHSH and LQKENI. The junction had 3 bases not matched to a gene; V was cut back by 3 bases and J by 6 bases. The CDR3 region has the DNA TGTGCCAGCTCACCTGGCGGGGGTGATACGCAGTATTTT. Translating it yields CASSPGGGDTQYF.

This clone showed up just once. The genes are TRBV7-9 and TRBJ1-2; D not resolved. The germline V gene has CDR1 SEHNR and CDR2 FQNEAQ (reference sequence). V gave up 1 base and J gave up 4 bases, with 16 bases separating them. The CDR3 totals 16 residues. The CDR3 DNA reads TGTGCCAGCAGCTTAGAGGGCGAAGGCAGGCGCTATGGCTACACCTTC. It translates to CASSLEGEGRRYGYTF.

This clone was recorded only once. The gene calls are TRBV6-2 or TRBV6-3 and TRBJ1-1; D unclear. Germline assignment: CDR1 MNHEY and CDR2 SVGEGT. The CDR3 runs to 13 residues. V was pared by 2 bases and J by 1 base, with 5 bases between. CDR3 loop: CASSYTRNTEAFF. CDR3 nucleotide sequence: TGTGCCAGCAGTTACACACGGAACACTGAAGCTTTCTTT.

The chain carries TRBV7-2 and TRBJ2-1; 7 bases line up with TRBD2. Germline CDR1 and CDR2: SGHTA and FQGNSA. After removal of 6 bases from V and 7 bases from J, the junction contained 12 bases not matched to a gene. The CDR3 loop spans 15 amino acids. The CDR3 is CASSSGAGRENEQFF. CDR3 nucleotides: TGTGCCAGCAGTTCCGGGGCGGGGCGGGAGAATGAGCAGTTCTTC. Together with reference TRBV7-2 and TRBJ2-1, the CDR3 gives the full variable domain: GAGVSQSPSNKVTEKGKDVELRCDPISGHTALYWYRQSLGQGLEFLIYFQGNSAPDKSGLPSDRFSAERTGGSVSTLTIQRTQQEDSAVYLCASSSGAGRENEQFFGPGTRLTVL.

The chain is built from TRBV6-2 or TRBV6-3 and TRBJ2-3; 12 nucleotides match TRBD2. Germline loops: CDR1 MNHEY, CDR2 SVGEGT. V shed 2 bases, J shed 2 bases, and the junction held 8 bases outside the gene matches. The CDR3 is 18 amino acids. The CDR3 here is CASSYPSSGGDYTDTQYF. CDR3 sequence (DNA): TGTGCCAGCAGTTACCCGTCTAGCGGGGGGGATTACACAGATACGCAGTATTTT.

V usage is TRBV18 and J usage is TRBJ1-2, with D possibly TRBD1 on 6 matching bases. This CDR3 comprises 13 residues. V lost 3 bases and J lost 8, with 13 bases in between. Germline CDR1 and CDR2: KGHSH and LQKENI. The CDR3 DNA sequence: TGTGCCAGCTCACCCCCCGGGGGCGGCGGCTACACCTTC. It is translated as CASSPPGGGGYTF.

The rearrangement links TRBV5-4 to TRBJ1-6, with TRBD1 as a possible D gene (5 bases). The CDR3 totals 16 residues. The V and J ends lost 4 bases and 0 bases respectively, with 11 bases between them. In germline, CDR1 is SGHNT, CDR2 YYREEE (reference sequence). For the CDR3, the DNA is TGTGCCAGCAGCCCCGGGGGGAGCTCCTATAATTCACCCCTCCACTTT. It yields the protein CASSPGGSSYNSPLHF.

The chain is built from TRBV19 and TRBJ1-2; D not resolved. Trimming cost V 3 bases and J 3 bases, with 14 bases left between them. CDR1 is LNHDA and CDR2 is SQIVND in the germline V gene (reference sequence). CDR3 length: 15 amino acids. DNA for the CDR3: TGTGCCAGTAGTATCTCGGGCAGAGAATACTATGGCTACACCTTC. As protein: CASSISGREYYGYTF.

This clone was detected a few times. This chain links TRBV5-6 with TRBJ1-6; 8 nucleotides line up with TRBD1. With V trimmed by 4 bases and J by 4 bases, 4 bases remained unmatched. CDR3 length: 15 amino acids. CDR1 and CDR2 (germline): SGHDT, YYEEEE. CDR3 residues: CASSVDRAYNSPLHF. The DNA of the CDR3 is TGTGCCAGCAGCGTGGACAGGGCTTATAATTCACCCCTCCACTTT.

V usage is TRBV7-8 and J usage is TRBJ1-2; D not certain. The ends were cut back, 0 bases at V and 1 base at J, with 3 bases in the middle. The CDR3 spans 13 residues. Germline V CDR1 and CDR2: SGHVS, FQNEAQ. CDR3: CASSLAGNYGYTF. In nucleotides, the CDR3 is TGTGCCAGCAGCTTAGCGGGTAACTATGGCTACACCTTC.

The genes are TRBV2 and TRBJ2-1; TRBD1 matches 8 bases. V was clipped by 5 bases and J by 1 base; unmatched bases: 7. The CDR3 runs 16 residues. CDR1 is SNHLY, CDR2 FYNNEI, per germline. The CDR3 here is CASSSGGQGSYNEQFF. CDR3 in DNA: TGTGCCAGCAGTTCTGGTGGACAGGGATCCTACAATGAGCAGTTCTTC.

The rearrangement uses TRBV30 and TRBJ2-7; D perhaps matches TRBD2 (5 bases). Looked up from germline, CDR1 is GTSNPN and CDR2 is SVGIG (reference sequence). Deletions cut 2 bases from V and 12 bases from J, with 17 bases between. The CDR3 runs 12 residues. This chain's CDR3 is CAWSTSPEEGYF. DNA of the CDR3: TGTGCCTGGAGTACCTCCCCAGAAGAGGGGTACTTC.

This sequence joins TRBV2 and TRBJ1-2; tentatively, D is TRBD1 (5 bases). V dropped 6 bases and J dropped 7 bases, with 18 bases sitting between them. The CDR3 runs 14 residues. The V gene's germline CDR1 is SNHLY and CDR2 FYNNEI. CDR3 DNA sequence: TGTGCCAGCAGCACCCCTGGGACGGTCCTTGGCTACACCTTC. This translates into CASSTPGTVLGYTF.

The gene calls are TRBV5-5 and TRBJ1-2; D uncertain. Per germline, CDR1 SGHKS and CDR2 YYEKEE (reference sequence). CDR3 length equals 13 residues. V was cut by 3 bases and J by 3 bases, with 9 bases left in between. The CDR3 DNA follows: TGTGCCAGCAGCTACGAACCGGACTATGGCTACACCTTC. Protein: CASSYEPDYGYTF. Complete variable domain (other parts from reference TRBV5-5 and TRBJ1-2): DAGVTQSPTHLIKTRGQQVTLRCSPISGHKSVSWYQQVLGQGPQFIFQYYEKEERGRGNFPDRFSARQFPNYSSELNVNALLLGDSALYLCASSYEPDYGYTFGSGTRLTVV.

V and J are TRBV20-1 and TRBJ2-1, with D possibly being TRBD1 (5 bases). The CDR3 covers 14 residues. Germline V gene lookup returns CDR1 DFQATT and CDR2 SNEGSKA (reference sequence). Trimming removed 3 bases from V and 5 bases from J, with 14 bases in between. CDR3 nucleotide sequence: TGCAGTGCTAGTCTGGGGCTTGGGAACAATGAGCAGTTCTTC. Translated, it gives CSASLGLGNNEQFF.

V usage is TRBV25-1 and J usage is TRBJ1-3; 7 bases are shared with TRBD1. Germline V lookup: CDR1 MGHDK, CDR2 SYGVNS. This CDR3 is 14 amino acids long. The V segment lost 3 bases and the J segment 2 bases; nucleotides outside the gene matches: 1. The CDR3 protein is CASSEGQPGNTIYF. CDR3 in DNA: TGTGCCAGCAGTGAGGGACAGCCTGGAAACACCATATATTTT.

This clone occurred a few times. V gene TRBV4-3 combines with J gene TRBJ1-5; D is possibly TRBD1 (5 bases). The CDR3 is 15 residues long. Per the germline V gene, CDR1 is LGHNA and CDR2 is YSLEER. The germline V and J ends were trimmed by 0 bases and 3 bases, with 9 bases remaining between them. This CDR3 is CASSQDWGFNQPQHF. The CDR3 nucleotides are TGCGCCAGCAGCCAAGATTGGGGGTTCAATCAGCCCCAGCATTTT.

V gene TRBV10-3 combines with J gene TRBJ1-1; tentatively, D is TRBD1 (5 bases). The CDR3 runs to 15 residues. The germline V gene encodes CDR1 ENHRY and CDR2 SYGVKD. The V end lost 10 bases, the J end lost 1 base, and 19 bases lay between the germline ends. CDR3 amino acids: CATKQVLGANTEAFF. The CDR3 bases are TGTGCCACTAAACAGGTCCTCGGGGCGAACACTGAAGCTTTCTTT.

The rearrangement links TRBV4-3 to TRBJ1-2, with 9 bases that match TRBD1. Per germline, CDR1 LGHNA and CDR2 YSLEER. The CDR3 consists of 16 residues. Unmatched junction bases numbered 5, after V lost 0 bases and J lost 3 bases. CDR3 sequence (DNA): TGCGCCAGCAGCCAAGACCGGTGGACAGGGGACTATGGCTACACCTTC. Its translation is CASSQDRWTGDYGYTF.

The chain recombines TRBV4-3 with TRBJ2-1, with TRBD1 matching over 7 bases. The J segment lost 8 bases and the V segment lost 0 bases, leaving 10 bases of the junction unmatched. Per the germline V gene, CDR1 is LGHNA and CDR2 is YSLEER. This CDR3 has 16 residues. CDR3 nucleotide sequence: TGCGCCAGCAGCCAAGAAGTCCATAAAGGGGGCCATGAGCAGTTCTTC. The encoded protein is CASSQEVHKGGHEQFF.